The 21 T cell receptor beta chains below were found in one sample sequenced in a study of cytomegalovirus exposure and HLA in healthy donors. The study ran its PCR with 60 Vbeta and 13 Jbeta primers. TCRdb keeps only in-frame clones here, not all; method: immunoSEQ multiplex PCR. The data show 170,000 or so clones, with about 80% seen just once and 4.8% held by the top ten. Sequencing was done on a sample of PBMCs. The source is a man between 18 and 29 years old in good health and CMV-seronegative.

CDR3 nucleotide sequence: TGCGCCAGCAGCTTGGACGGCAGGCCGATCTCCTACGAGCAGTACTTC. Translated, it gives CASSLDGRPISYEQYF. The chain recombines TRBV5-1 with TRBJ2-7; no clear D gene. The V end was cut by 0 bases, the J end by 0 bases, with 13 bases between. The CDR3 is 16 residues long. Germline assignment: CDR1 SGHRS and CDR2 YFSETQ.

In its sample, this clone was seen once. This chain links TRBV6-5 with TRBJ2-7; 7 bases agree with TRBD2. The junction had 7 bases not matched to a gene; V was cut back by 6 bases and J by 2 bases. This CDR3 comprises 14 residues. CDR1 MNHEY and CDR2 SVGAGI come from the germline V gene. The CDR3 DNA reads TGTGCCAGCAGGGGTAGCGGGCTGACCTACGAGCAGTACTTC. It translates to CASRGSGLTYEQYF.

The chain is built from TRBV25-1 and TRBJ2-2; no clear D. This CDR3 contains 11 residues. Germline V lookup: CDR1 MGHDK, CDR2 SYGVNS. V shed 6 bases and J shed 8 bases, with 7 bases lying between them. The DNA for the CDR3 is TGTGCCAGCAGGGCTCTTGGGGAGCTGTTTTTT. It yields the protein CASRALGELFF.

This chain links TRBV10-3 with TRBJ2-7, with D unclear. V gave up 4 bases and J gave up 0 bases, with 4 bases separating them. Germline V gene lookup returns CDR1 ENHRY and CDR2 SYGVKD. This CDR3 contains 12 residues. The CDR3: CAISAVSYEQYF. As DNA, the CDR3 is TGTGCCATCAGTGCCGTCTCCTACGAGCAGTACTTC.

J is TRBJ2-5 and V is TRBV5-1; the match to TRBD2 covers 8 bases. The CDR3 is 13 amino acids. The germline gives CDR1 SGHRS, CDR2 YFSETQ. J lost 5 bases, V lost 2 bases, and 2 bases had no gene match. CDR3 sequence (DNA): TGCGCCAGCAGCTTTGGCGGGGGGGAGACCCAGTACTTC. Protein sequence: CASSFGGGETQYF.

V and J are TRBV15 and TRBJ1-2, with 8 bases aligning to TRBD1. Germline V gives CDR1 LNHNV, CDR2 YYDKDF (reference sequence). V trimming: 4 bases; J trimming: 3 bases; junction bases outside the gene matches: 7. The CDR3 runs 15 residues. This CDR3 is CATSKGQALYYGYTF. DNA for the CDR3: TGTGCCACCAGCAAGGGACAGGCGTTATACTATGGCTACACCTTC.

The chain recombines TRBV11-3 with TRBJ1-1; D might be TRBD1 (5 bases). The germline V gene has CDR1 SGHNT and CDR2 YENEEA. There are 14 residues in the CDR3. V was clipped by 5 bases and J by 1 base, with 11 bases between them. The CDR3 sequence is CASSVGPANTEAFF. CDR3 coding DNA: TGTGCCAGCAGCGTGGGGCCTGCGAACACTGAAGCTTTCTTT.

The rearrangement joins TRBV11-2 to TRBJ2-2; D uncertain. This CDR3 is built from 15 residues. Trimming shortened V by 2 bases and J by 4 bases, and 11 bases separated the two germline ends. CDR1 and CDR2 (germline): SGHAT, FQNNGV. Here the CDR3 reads CASSLNQASTGELFF. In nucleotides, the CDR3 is TGTGCCAGCAGCTTAAATCAAGCGAGCACCGGGGAGCTGTTTTTT. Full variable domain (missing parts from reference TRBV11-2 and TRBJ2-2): EAGVAQSPRYKIIEKRQSVAFWCNPISGHATLYWYQQILGQGPKLLIQFQNNGVVDDSQLPKDRFSAERLKGVDSTLKIQPAKLEDSAVYLCASSLNQASTGELFFGEGSRLTVL.

CDR3 DNA sequence: TGCGCCAGCAGCTTGGGTGTGGGAGGGCCGCAAGAGACCCAGTACTTC. It yields the protein CASSLGVGGPQETQYF. The chain combines TRBV5-1 with TRBJ2-5, with 7 nucleotides matching TRBD2. Germline-derived CDR1 and CDR2 are SGHRS and YFSETQ. This CDR3 is built from 16 residues. J was trimmed by 2 bases and V by 0 bases; bases with no gene match: 7. Together with reference TRBV5-1 and TRBJ2-5, the CDR3 gives the full variable domain: KAGVTQTPRYLIKTRGQQVTLSCSPISGHRSVSWYQQTPGQGLQFLFEYFSETQRNKGNFPGRFSGRQFSNSRSEMNVSTLELGDSALYLCASSLGVGGPQETQYFGPGTRLLVL.

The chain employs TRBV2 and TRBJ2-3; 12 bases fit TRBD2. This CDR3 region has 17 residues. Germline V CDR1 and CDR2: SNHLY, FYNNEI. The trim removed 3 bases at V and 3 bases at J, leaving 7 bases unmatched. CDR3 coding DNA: TGTGCCAGCAGTGATCGACTAGCGGGAGTAGGAACAGATACGCAGTATTTT. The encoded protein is CASSDRLAGVGTDTQYF.

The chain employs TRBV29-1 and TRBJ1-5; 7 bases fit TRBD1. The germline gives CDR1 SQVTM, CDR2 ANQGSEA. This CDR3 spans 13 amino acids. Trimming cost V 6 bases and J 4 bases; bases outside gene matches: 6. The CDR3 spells CSVVTGMNQPQHF. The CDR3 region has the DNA TGCAGCGTCGTGACAGGGATGAATCAGCCCCAGCATTTT.

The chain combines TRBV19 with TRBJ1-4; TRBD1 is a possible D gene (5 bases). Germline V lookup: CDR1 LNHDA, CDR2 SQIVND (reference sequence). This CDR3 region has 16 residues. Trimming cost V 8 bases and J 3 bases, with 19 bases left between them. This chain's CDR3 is CASGDYSGVSNEKLFF. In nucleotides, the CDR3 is TGTGCCAGTGGGGACTATTCCGGGGTGTCTAATGAAAAACTGTTTTTT.

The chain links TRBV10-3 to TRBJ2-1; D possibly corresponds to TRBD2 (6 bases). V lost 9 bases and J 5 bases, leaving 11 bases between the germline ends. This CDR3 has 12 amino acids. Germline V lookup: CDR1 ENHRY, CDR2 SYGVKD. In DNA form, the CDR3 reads TGTGCCATAAGCGGGCCTAACAATGAGCAGTTCTTC. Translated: CAISGPNNEQFF.

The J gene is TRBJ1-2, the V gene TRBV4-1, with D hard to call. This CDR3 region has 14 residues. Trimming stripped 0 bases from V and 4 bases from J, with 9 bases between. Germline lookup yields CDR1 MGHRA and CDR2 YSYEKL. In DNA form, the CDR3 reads TGCGCCAGCAGCCAAGATGGCGGAAGCTATGGCTACACCTTC. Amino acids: CASSQDGGSYGYTF.

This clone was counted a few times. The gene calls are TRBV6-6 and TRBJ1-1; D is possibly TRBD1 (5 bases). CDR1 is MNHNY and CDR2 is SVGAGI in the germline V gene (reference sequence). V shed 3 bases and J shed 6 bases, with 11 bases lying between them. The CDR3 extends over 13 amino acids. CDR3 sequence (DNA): TGTGCCAGCAGTTATTCGGGGGACGCTGAAGCTTTCTTT. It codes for CASSYSGDAEAFF.

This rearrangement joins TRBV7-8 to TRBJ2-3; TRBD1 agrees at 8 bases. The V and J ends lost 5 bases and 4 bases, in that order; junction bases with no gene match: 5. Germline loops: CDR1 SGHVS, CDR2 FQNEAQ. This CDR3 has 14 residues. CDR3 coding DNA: TGTGCCAGCAGCCTAGGACAGGGTGCAGATACGCAGTATTTT. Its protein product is CASSLGQGADTQYF.

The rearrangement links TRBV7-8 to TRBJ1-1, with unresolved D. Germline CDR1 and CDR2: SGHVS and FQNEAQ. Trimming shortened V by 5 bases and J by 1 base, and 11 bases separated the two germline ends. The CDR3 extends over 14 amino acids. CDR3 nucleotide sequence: TGTGCCAGCAGCGGTTTGTCGGGGAACACTGAAGCTTTCTTT. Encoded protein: CASSGLSGNTEAFF.

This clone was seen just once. Here the CDR3 reads CASSGTSGRRETQYF. The CDR3, as DNA: TGTGCCAGCAGCGGGACTAGCGGGAGGAGGGAGACCCAGTACTTC. The rearrangement uses TRBV28 and TRBJ2-5; 15 nucleotides line up with TRBD2. This CDR3 is 15 amino acids long. Germline loops: CDR1 MDHEN, CDR2 SYDVKM. After removal of 6 bases from V and 5 bases from J, the junction contained 4 bases not matched to a gene.

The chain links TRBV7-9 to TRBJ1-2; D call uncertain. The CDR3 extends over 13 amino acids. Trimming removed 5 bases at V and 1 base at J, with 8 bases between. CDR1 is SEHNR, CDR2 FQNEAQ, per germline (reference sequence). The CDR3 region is CASSRFSNYGYTF. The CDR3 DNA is TGTGCCAGCAGCCGTTTTAGTAACTATGGCTACACCTTC.

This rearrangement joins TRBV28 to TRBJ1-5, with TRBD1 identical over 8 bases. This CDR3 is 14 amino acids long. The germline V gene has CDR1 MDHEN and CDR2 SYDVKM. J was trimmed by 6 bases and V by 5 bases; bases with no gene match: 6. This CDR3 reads CASSESRGRQPQHF. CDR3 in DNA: TGTGCCAGCAGTGAATCCAGGGGGCGTCAGCCCCAGCATTTT.

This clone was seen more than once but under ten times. For the CDR3, the DNA is TGTGCCTGGAGTGGAGCGGGAGATTACTACGAGCAGTACTTC. Translated: CAWSGAGDYYEQYF. The J gene is TRBJ2-7, the V gene TRBV30; 8 bases are shared with TRBD2. This CDR3 comprises 14 residues. With 1 base clipped from V and 3 bases from J, the junction kept 5 bases outside the gene matches. In germline, CDR1 is GTSNPN, CDR2 SVGIG (reference sequence). The whole variable domain, remainder taken from reference TRBV30 and TRBJ2-7, is SQTIHQWPATLVQPVGSPLSLECTVEGTSNPNLYWYRQAAGRGLQLLFYSVGIGQISSEVPQNLSASRPQDRQFILSSKKLLLSDSGFYLCAWSGAGDYYEQYFGPGTRLTVT.